This TCR beta chain originates from a study of Graves' ophthalmopathy and Graves' hyperthyroidism. General observations from the study: Detected in blood as well were most expanded thyroid clonotypes with frequency above 0.001.

The CDR3 has 14 residues. The ends were cut back, 7 bases at V and 3 bases at J, with 18 bases in the middle. Germline V CDR1 and CDR2: SQVTM, ANQGSEA. The TCR beta CDR3 regions underwent amplification from RNA transcripts. The first-round RT-PCR employed HTBI primers together with the Qiagen OneStep RT-PCR kit. A multiplex PCR was then performed as the second round. TCRdb reanalysed the multiplex PCR reads using MiXCR and keeps one entry per CDR3 protein. The sample records about 1.2 million distinct CDR3 sequences, 35% to 40% being singletons. Regarding this clonotype: Its antigen is undetermined.

The chain employs TRBV29-1 and TRBJ1-1; TRBD1 is a possible D gene (6 bases). This clonotype was sampled from an adult man with Graves' hyperthyroidism. Sequencing was carried out using peripheral blood or thyroid tissue (not recorded which). This CDR3 is CSALAGGLDTEAFF. The CDR3 bases are TGCAGCGCCCTTGCGGGGGGGCTCGACACTGAAGCTTTCTTT.